The rows below give T cell receptor beta chains drawn from one sample of a study of siplizumab effects on memory and regulatory T cells. TCRdb keeps only in-frame clones here, not all; method: immunoSEQ multiplex PCR. Of 100,000 or so clones listed, around 93% are singletons. Sample: non-Treg CD4+ T cells sorted from blood. Every receptor here comes from a human donor in good health. The CDR3 runs from the conserved cysteine through the conserved F or W. Fields, in order: J gene, V gene, CDR3 protein.

j_call: TRBJ1-5; v_call: TRBV10-2; cdr3_aa: CASSESRDRDPPQHF
j_call: TRBJ2-7; v_call: TRBV5-1; cdr3_aa: CASSPTSGRLNEQYF
j_call: TRBJ2-1; v_call: TRBV30; cdr3_aa: CAWRETSDEQFF
j_call: TRBJ2-7; v_call: TRBV20-1; cdr3_aa: CSALDRREQYF
j_call: TRBJ2-7; v_call: TRBV5-1; cdr3_aa: CASSTRGTSAAYEQYF
j_call: TRBJ2-1; v_call: TRBV5-4; cdr3_aa: CASSFLLTSGKGSTFF
j_call: TRBJ2-5; v_call: TRBV7-9; cdr3_aa: CASSSTTGFETQYF
j_call: TRBJ1-1; v_call: TRBV7-3; cdr3_aa: CASSSGQERRAFF
j_call: TRBJ2-6; v_call: TRBV9; cdr3_aa: CASSSRAGANVLTF
j_call: TRBJ2-1; v_call: TRBV10-3; cdr3_aa: CAISEYRENEQFF
j_call: TRBJ1-2; v_call: TRBV18; cdr3_aa: CASSPPSQEGWGYTF
j_call: TRBJ1-1; v_call: TRBV10-3; cdr3_aa: CAISSLGQGGTTEAFF
j_call: TRBJ1-3; v_call: TRBV6-5; cdr3_aa: CASGRGGNTIYF
j_call: TRBJ1-5; v_call: TRBV14; cdr3_aa: CASSQEIGYSNQPQHF
j_call: TRBJ2-2; v_call: TRBV9; cdr3_aa: CASSVGVGAGRTGELFF
j_call: TRBJ2-1; v_call: TRBV2; cdr3_aa: CASSPVNEQFF
j_call: TRBJ2-5; v_call: TRBV18; cdr3_aa: CASSPPSRVFQETQYF
j_call: TRBJ1-1; v_call: TRBV19; cdr3_aa: CASTLWGQGAMNTEAFF
j_call: TRBJ2-7; v_call: TRBV11-2; cdr3_aa: CASSLGGGGQGEQYF
j_call: TRBJ2-5; v_call: TRBV7-9; cdr3_aa: CASRHLLPGPGGETQYF